This entry concerns a single T cell receptor beta chain. The antigen remains unidentified. This sample stems from a study of T cell responses to AZD1222 COVID-19 vaccine. Study-level findings and limits: Spike regions recognized by vaccine-associated CD4 TCRs spanned the protein, led by 160-218 and 743-854. Clonal diversity was possibly underestimated, and white British individuals and females predominated among donors. Of spike-specific TCRs, nearly half reportedly target regions left unmutated in variants.

Sequencing was performed with immunoSEQ multiplex PCR; in TCRdb, only in-frame clones are kept and a portion is missing. The sample has about 150,000 clones, more than 75% seen once. In germline, CDR1 is MNHEY, CDR2 SVGAGI. The CDR3 runs 14 residues. V lost 10 bases and J 7 bases, leaving 23 bases between the germline ends. The starting material was peripheral blood, obtained 28 days after the second AZD1222 dose. This rearrangement joins TRBV6-5 to TRBJ2-7; weak D call: TRBD1 (6 bases). The sequence came from an adult who received the AZD1222 COVID-19 vaccine. The chain's CDR3 is CATHAGDRYGEQYF. CDR3 DNA: TGTGCCACACACGCAGGGGACCGCTATGGGGAGCAGTACTTC.